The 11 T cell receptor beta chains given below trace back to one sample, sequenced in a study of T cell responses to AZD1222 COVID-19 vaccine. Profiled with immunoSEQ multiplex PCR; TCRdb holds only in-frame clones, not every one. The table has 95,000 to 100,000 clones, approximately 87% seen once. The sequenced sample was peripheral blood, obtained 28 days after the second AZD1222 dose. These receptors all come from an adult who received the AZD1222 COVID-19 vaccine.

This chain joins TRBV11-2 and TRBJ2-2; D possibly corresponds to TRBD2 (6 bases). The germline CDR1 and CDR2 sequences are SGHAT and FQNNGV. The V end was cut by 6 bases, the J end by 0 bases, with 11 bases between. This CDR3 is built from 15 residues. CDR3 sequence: CASRRPGANTGELFF. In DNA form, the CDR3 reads TGTGCCAGCAGGAGGCCGGGAGCGAACACCGGGGAGCTGTTTTTT.

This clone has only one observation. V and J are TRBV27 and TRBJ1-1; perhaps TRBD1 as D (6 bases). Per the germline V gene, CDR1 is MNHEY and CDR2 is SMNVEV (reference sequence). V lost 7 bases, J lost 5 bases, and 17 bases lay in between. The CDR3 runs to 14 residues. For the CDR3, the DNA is TGTGCCAGCACCTCAAGGGGGGGATGGACTGAAGCTTTCTTT. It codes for CASTSRGGWTEAFF.

The CDR3 protein is CASSLDGRAFTDTQYF. CDR3 nucleotides: TGTGCCAGCAGCTTAGACGGGAGAGCCTTCACAGATACGCAGTATTTT. The chain joins TRBV7-9 to TRBJ2-3; D might be TRBD2 (6 bases). Germline V gene lookup returns CDR1 SEHNR and CDR2 FQNEAQ (reference sequence). The CDR3 covers 16 residues. The V gene lost 1 base and the J gene lost 2 bases, with 13 bases spanning the gap.

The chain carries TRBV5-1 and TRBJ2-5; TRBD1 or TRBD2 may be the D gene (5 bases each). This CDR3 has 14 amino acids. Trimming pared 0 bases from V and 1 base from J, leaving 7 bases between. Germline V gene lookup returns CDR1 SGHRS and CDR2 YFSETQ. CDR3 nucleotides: TGCGCCAGCAGCTTGGAAGGGACCCAAGAGACCCAGTACTTC. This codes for CASSLEGTQETQYF.

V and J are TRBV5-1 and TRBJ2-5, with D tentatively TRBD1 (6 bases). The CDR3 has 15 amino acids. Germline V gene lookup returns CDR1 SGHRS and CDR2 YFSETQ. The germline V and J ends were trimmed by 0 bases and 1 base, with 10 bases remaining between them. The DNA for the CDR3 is TGCGCCAGCAGCTTGGTACAGGGATCCCAAGAGACCCAGTACTTC. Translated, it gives CASSLVQGSQETQYF.

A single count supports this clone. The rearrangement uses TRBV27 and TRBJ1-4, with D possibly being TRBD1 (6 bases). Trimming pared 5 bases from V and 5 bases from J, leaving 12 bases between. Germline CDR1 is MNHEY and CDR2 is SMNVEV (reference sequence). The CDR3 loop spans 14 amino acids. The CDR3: CASSPIDRNEKLFF. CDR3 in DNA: TGTGCCAGCAGTCCAATCGACAGGAATGAAAAACTGTTTTTT.

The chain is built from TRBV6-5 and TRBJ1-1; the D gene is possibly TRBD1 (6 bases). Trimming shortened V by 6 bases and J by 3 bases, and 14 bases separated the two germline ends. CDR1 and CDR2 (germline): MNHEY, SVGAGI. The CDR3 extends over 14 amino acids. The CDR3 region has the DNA TGTGCCAGCAGCCATGCGGGGGCTGACACTGAAGCTTTCTTT. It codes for CASSHAGADTEAFF.

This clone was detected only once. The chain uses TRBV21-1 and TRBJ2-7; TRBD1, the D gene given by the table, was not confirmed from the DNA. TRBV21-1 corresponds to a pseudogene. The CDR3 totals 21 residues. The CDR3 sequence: CASSNWTQLSVGQGPSYEQYF. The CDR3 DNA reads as TGTGCCAGCAGCAATTGGACTCAGCTCTCCGTGGGACAGGGACCCTCCTACGAGCAGTACTTC.

CDR3: CASSGFSYNEQFF. In DNA form, the CDR3 reads TGTGCGTCTAGCGGGTTCTCCTACAATGAGCAGTTCTTC. The genes are TRBV3-1 (or the pseudogene TRBV3-2) and TRBJ2-1; 8 bases align to TRBD2. The CDR3 runs 13 residues. Per the germline V gene, CDR1 is LGHDT and CDR2 is YNNKEL (reference sequence).

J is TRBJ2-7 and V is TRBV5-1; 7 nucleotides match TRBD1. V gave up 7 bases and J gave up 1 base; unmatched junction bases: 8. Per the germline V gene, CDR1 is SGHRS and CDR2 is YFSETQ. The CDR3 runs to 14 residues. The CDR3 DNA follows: TGCGCCAGCTCGGGACAGTTAAATTCCTACGAGCAGTACTTC. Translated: CASSGQLNSYEQYF.

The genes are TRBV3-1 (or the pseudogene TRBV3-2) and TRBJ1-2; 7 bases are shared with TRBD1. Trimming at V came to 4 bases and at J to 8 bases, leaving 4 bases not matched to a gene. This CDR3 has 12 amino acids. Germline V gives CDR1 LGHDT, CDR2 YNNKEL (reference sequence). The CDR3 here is CASSPRGDGYTF. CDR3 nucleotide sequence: TGTGCCAGCAGCCCCAGGGGGGACGGCTACACCTTC.